This T cell receptor beta chain was captured in a study of T cell responses to AZD1222 COVID-19 vaccine. Regarding the study as a whole: AZD1222 recipients seropositive at baseline numbered only 5 or 6. Regions left unmutated in variants are reportedly the target of nearly half of spike-specific TCRs.

Clones were sequenced by immunoSEQ multiplex PCR, and TCRdb holds only the in-frame ones, with some missing. This repertoire shows approximately 140,000 clones, about 90% found once; its top ten account for less than 7%. Comment on this clone: What it recognizes is unknown.

V dropped 6 bases and J dropped 2 bases, with 13 bases sitting between them. From germline, CDR1 is LNHDA and CDR2 SQIVND (reference sequence). The CDR3 loop spans 14 amino acids. The receptor was derived from an adult in good health. The rearrangement joins TRBV19 to TRBJ1-2, with D perhaps TRBD1 (5 bases). Sequenced here: peripheral blood, sampled on day 0 of AZD1222 vaccination. The CDR3: CASSFTGTNYGYTF. Here the CDR3 DNA reads TGTGCCAGTAGCTTTACCGGGACCAACTATGGCTACACCTTC.